These 32 T cell receptor beta chains originate from one sample sequenced in a study of cytomegalovirus exposure and HLA in healthy donors. Use of 60 Vbeta and 13 Jbeta primers characterized the PCR. Repertoires were generated with immunoSEQ multiplex PCR, while TCRdb's copy carries only in-frame clones and drops some. The sample gives some 180,000 clones, about 9% of which show up once; 1% to 1.5% is in the top ten. Sequencing was performed on PBMCs. These receptors originate from a woman aged 30 to 39 in good health and CMV-seropositive.

This clone was observed a handful of times. The gene calls are TRBV7-2 and TRBJ1-3; possible D gene TRBD1, 5 bases. V was pared by 5 bases and J by 0 bases, with 11 bases between. Looked up from germline, CDR1 is SGHTA and CDR2 is FQGNSA. The CDR3 loop spans 15 amino acids. The DNA for the CDR3 is TGTGCCAGCAGCCCACAGGCTCGCTCTGGAAACACCATATATTTT. It encodes CASSPQARSGNTIYF. The whole variable domain, remainder taken from reference TRBV7-2 and TRBJ1-3, is GAGVSQSPSNKVTEKGKDVELRCDPISGHTALYWYRQSLGQGLEFLIYFQGNSAPDKSGLPSDRFSAERTGGSVSTLTIQRTQQEDSAVYLCASSPQARSGNTIYFGEGSWLTVV.

Only a few counts were recorded for this clone. In nucleotides, the CDR3 is TGTGCCAGCAGCCCGTTTGGCGGGAGGCCTCAATTTTACCAAGAGACCCAGTACTTC. Translation: CASSPFGGRPQFYQETQYF. The V call is TRBV14, the J call TRBJ2-5; the match to TRBD2 covers 8 bases. The CDR3 consists of 19 residues. Germline loops: CDR1 SGHDN, CDR2 FVKESK. Trimming cost V 4 bases and J 0 bases; bases outside gene matches: 16. Supplemented by reference TRBV14 and TRBJ2-5, the full variable domain reads EAGVTQFPSHSVIEKGQTVTLRCDPISGHDNLYWYRRVMGKEIKFLLHFVKESKQDESGMPNNRFLAERTGGTYSTLKVQPAELEDSGVYFCASSPFGGRPQFYQETQYFGPGTRLLVL.

CDR3 nucleotide sequence: TGTGCCAGCAGCTTAAAACGGGAGTTATACGAGCAGTACTTC. Translating it yields CASSLKRELYEQYF. The J gene is TRBJ2-7, the V gene TRBV13; weak D call: TRBD2 (6 bases). This CDR3 has 14 amino acids. Germline assignment: CDR1 PRHDT and CDR2 FYEKMQ (reference sequence). V lost 2 bases, J lost 4 bases, and 12 bases lay in between.

This clone was seen more than once but under ten times. This chain uses TRBV7-6 with TRBJ2-5; 7 bases align to TRBD1. The V segment lost 5 bases and the J segment 7 bases; nucleotides outside the gene matches: 7. There are 13 residues in the CDR3. Germline V gives CDR1 SGHVS, CDR2 FNYEAQ. The CDR3 DNA reads TGTGCCAGCAGCCGACAGGGTACCCGGACCCAGTACTTC. Its protein product is CASSRQGTRTQYF.

This clone was counted a few times. The chain has TRBV7-9 and TRBJ2-1; a weak D match, TRBD2 (6 bases). The CDR3 has 17 residues. Germline V lookup: CDR1 SEHNR, CDR2 FQNEAQ (reference sequence). Trimming cost V 4 bases and J 5 bases, with 21 bases left between them. The CDR3 DNA sequence: TGTGCCAGCAGCTATCCGGGACTCCGCCCGCTAGACAATGAGCAGTTCTTC. The encoded protein is CASSYPGLRPLDNEQFF.

This clone appeared a few times. The sample holds other DNA sequences that translate to the same CDR3. This chain uses TRBV27 with TRBJ1-5; D gene ambiguous. This CDR3 spans 14 amino acids. The V gene lost 2 bases and the J gene lost 1 base, with 6 bases spanning the gap. Germline lookup yields CDR1 MNHEY and CDR2 SMNVEV (reference sequence). The CDR3 spells CASSLRQSNQPQHF. Here the CDR3 DNA reads TGTGCCAGCAGTTTACGCCAGAGCAATCAGCCCCAGCATTTT.

This clone was detected a few times. The chain couples TRBV2 to TRBJ2-5; a possible D gene is TRBD1 (5 bases). The CDR3 runs to 13 residues. V lost 6 bases to trimming and J lost 2 bases, with 10 bases between them. Germline CDR1 reads SNHLY; CDR2 reads FYNNEI. CDR3 in amino acids: CASRVQVQETQYF. The CDR3, as DNA: TGTGCCAGCAGGGTACAGGTTCAAGAGACCCAGTACTTC.

The chain has TRBV21-1 and TRBJ1-5. TRBV21-1 is reported as a pseudogene. The CDR3 covers 14 residues. The CDR3 is CASSKFRLNQPQHF. The CDR3 DNA follows: TGTGCCAGCAGCAAATTCCGCCTAAATCAGCCCCAGCATTTT.

There are a few counts of this clone. This chain links TRBV2 with TRBJ2-1; 7 bases agree with TRBD2. The length of the CDR3 is 15 residues. J gave up 5 bases and V 8 bases, and 12 bases lay outside the gene matches. The germline V gene encodes CDR1 SNHLY and CDR2 FYNNEI. CDR3 in amino acids: CASGRGSSGHNEQFF. The CDR3 DNA follows: TGTGCCAGCGGGAGAGGCTCTAGCGGCCACAATGAGCAGTTCTTC.

The chain employs TRBV4-1 and TRBJ1-2; 9 bases match TRBD1. The length of the CDR3 is 16 residues. J was trimmed by 3 bases and V by 3 bases; bases with no gene match: 8. Germline values: CDR1 MGHRA, CDR2 YSYEKL. For the CDR3, the DNA is TGCGCCAGCAGCCAGGCGGGACAGGGCTGGTACTATGGCTACACCTTC. This codes for CASSQAGQGWYYGYTF.

The CDR3 sequence: CATSRGGSSYEQYF. The CDR3 coding sequence is TGTGCCACCAGCAGAGGAGGCAGTTCCTACGAGCAGTACTTC. The V and J genes are TRBV15 and TRBJ2-7; D is unclear. The CDR3 is made up of 14 amino acids. With 1 base removed from V and 1 base from J, the gap between germline ends came to 8 bases. Germline V CDR1 and CDR2: LNHNV, YYDKDF (reference sequence).

The V call is TRBV9, the J call TRBJ2-3; 7 bases align to TRBD2. This CDR3 region has 15 residues. V was clipped by 3 bases and J by 3 bases; unmatched bases: 7. Germline CDR1 reads SGDLS; CDR2 reads YYNGEE. CDR3 sequence: CASSAVGGWTDTQYF. In DNA, the CDR3 is TGTGCCAGCAGCGCCGTCGGGGGGTGGACAGATACGCAGTATTTT.

The rearrangement joins TRBV6-5 to TRBJ2-1; 12 nucleotides align to TRBD2. Germline V lookup: CDR1 MNHEY, CDR2 SVGAGI. Trimming cost V 8 bases and J 6 bases; bases outside gene matches: 2. The CDR3 has 13 residues. The CDR3: CASGGLAGNEQFF. The CDR3 DNA is TGTGCCAGCGGGGGACTAGCGGGCAATGAGCAGTTCTTC.

This clone was counted only a few times. This CDR3 is CASSLTQGAGELFF. DNA of the CDR3: TGTGCCAGCAGCCTTACACAGGGCGCCGGGGAGCTGTTTTTT. The chain joins TRBV7-9 to TRBJ2-2; D might be TRBD1 (6 bases). Germline CDR1 SEHNR, CDR2 FQNEAQ (reference sequence). Deletions cut 5 bases from V and 6 bases from J, with 13 bases between. The CDR3 sequence is 14 residues long. The whole variable domain, filled in from reference TRBV7-9 and TRBJ2-2, reads DTGVSQNPRHKITKRGQNVTFRCDPISEHNRLYWYRQTLGQGPEFLTYFQNEAQLEKSRLLSDRFSAERPKGSFSTLEIQRTEQGDSAMYLCASSLTQGAGELFFGEGSRLTVL.

This clone was seen a few times. The genes are TRBV4-2 and TRBJ2-5; TRBD2 matches at 13 bases. V lost 3 bases, J lost 4 bases, and 2 bases stayed unmatched. The CDR3 loop spans 15 amino acids. Germline values: CDR1 LGHNA, CDR2 YNFKEQ. For the CDR3, the DNA is TGTGCCAGCAGCCAGGGACTAGCGGGAAGAGAGACCCAGTACTTC. It codes for CASSQGLAGRETQYF.

This clone came up a few times. At one end the junction does not follow the germline gene, possibly because of a read error. The rearrangement uses TRBV7-7 and TRBJ2-5, with D maybe TRBD2 (6 bases). CDR1 is SSHAT and CDR2 is FNYEAQ in the germline V gene (reference sequence). This CDR3 region has 14 residues. The CDR3 spells CASSSGLPKEIQYF. The DNA for the CDR3 is TGTGCCAGCAGCTCGGGACTCCCGAAAGAGATCCAGTACTTC.

J is TRBJ2-6 and V is TRBV9; tentative D call: TRBD2 (5 bases). V lost 4 bases to trimming and J lost 0 bases, with 14 bases between them. Germline V lookup: CDR1 SGDLS, CDR2 YYNGEE. The length of the CDR3 is 17 residues. The CDR3 loop is CASSFRFTSSGANVLTF. The CDR3 DNA follows: TGTGCCAGCAGCTTCCGATTCACTAGCTCTGGGGCCAACGTCCTGACTTTC.

This clone was seen a handful of times. The CDR3 nucleotides read TGTGCCAGCCCTCAGACTAGCGGGAGGAGGTACGAGCAGTACTTC. It yields the protein CASPQTSGRRYEQYF. The chain employs TRBV6-5 and TRBJ2-7, with 13 bases matching TRBD2. V shed 8 bases, J shed 4 bases, and the junction held 8 bases outside the gene matches. CDR1 and CDR2 from the germline V gene are MNHEY and SVGAGI. There are 15 residues in the CDR3.

The rearrangement joins TRBV25-1 to TRBJ2-5, with D maybe TRBD2 (6 bases). This CDR3 spans 14 amino acids. Germline-derived CDR1 and CDR2 are MGHDK and SYGVNS. V lost 6 bases, J lost 1 base, and 12 bases lay in between. The DNA of the CDR3 is TGTGCCAGCAGCGACCTCGGGGGCCAAGAGACCCAGTACTTC. It encodes CASSDLGGQETQYF. The whole variable domain, remainder taken from reference TRBV25-1 and TRBJ2-5, is EADIYQTPRYLVIGTGKKITLECSQTMGHDKMYWYQQDPGMELHLIHYSYGVNSTEKGDLSSESTVSRIRTEHFPLTLESARPSHTSQYLCASSDLGGQETQYFGPGTRLLVL.

This clone was observed at least ten times. This chain links TRBV5-4 with TRBJ2-6; 7 bases map to TRBD2. Germline V gene lookup returns CDR1 SGHNT and CDR2 YYREEE (reference sequence). V was pared by 9 bases and J by 3 bases, with 12 bases of the junction left unmatched. The CDR3 totals 16 residues. This CDR3 reads CATDVEGEGGANVLTF. Written as DNA, the CDR3 is TGTGCCACGGACGTAGAAGGGGAGGGTGGGGCCAACGTCCTGACTTTC.

The chain employs TRBV5-1 and TRBJ2-2; D might be TRBD2 (6 bases). Germline V gene sequence: CDR1 SGHRS, CDR2 YFSETQ. CDR3 length equals 15 residues. V lost 4 bases and J 2 bases, leaving 12 bases between the germline ends. The CDR3 sequence: CASSEGLENTGELFF. The DNA for the CDR3 is TGCGCCAGCAGCGAGGGACTGGAAAACACCGGGGAGCTGTTTTTT.

This chain uses TRBV14 with TRBJ2-7; tentatively, D is TRBD1 (5 bases). Germline V gene sequence: CDR1 SGHDN, CDR2 FVKESK. V was clipped by 1 base and J by 2 bases, with 12 bases between them. There are 15 residues in the CDR3. The CDR3 sequence is CASSQGPGSPYEQYF. As DNA, the CDR3 is TGTGCCAGCAGCCAAGGGCCAGGGTCTCCCTACGAGCAGTACTTC.

V and J are TRBV4-1 and TRBJ2-7; 11 positions match TRBD2. The germline CDR1 and CDR2 sequences are MGHRA and YSYEKL. The V and J ends lost 4 bases and 6 bases, in that order; junction bases with no gene match: 20. The CDR3 has 19 residues. Here the CDR3 DNA reads TGCGCCAGCAGCCCCACGCCGGTAGGCGGTAGCGGGAGGGCCGCCGAGCAGTACTTC. This codes for CASSPTPVGGSGRAAEQYF.

This clone was detected only a few times. This chain uses TRBV2 with TRBJ1-1, with D uncertain. Per the germline V gene, CDR1 is SNHLY and CDR2 is FYNNEI. This CDR3 is 14 amino acids long. V dropped 6 bases and J dropped 3 bases, with 14 bases sitting between them. The CDR3 sequence is CASSAGRTYTEAFF. As DNA, the CDR3 is TGTGCCAGCAGCGCGGGAAGGACCTACACTGAAGCTTTCTTT.

This clone was observed a few times. V gene TRBV5-1 combines with J gene TRBJ1-1; no clear D gene. In germline, CDR1 is SGHRS, CDR2 YFSETQ. The V end lost 5 bases, the J end lost 1 base, and 9 bases lay between the germline ends. The CDR3 runs to 13 residues. The CDR3 nucleotides read TGCGCCAGCAGGGTACAAGAGAACACTGAAGCTTTCTTT. Encoded protein: CASRVQENTEAFF. The full variable domain, completed using reference TRBV5-1 and TRBJ1-1, is KAGVTQTPRYLIKTRGQQVTLSCSPISGHRSVSWYQQTPGQGLQFLFEYFSETQRNKGNFPGRFSGRQFSNSRSEMNVSTLELGDSALYLCASRVQENTEAFFGQGTRLTVV.

This clone was recorded a few times. The genes are TRBV14 and TRBJ1-1; perhaps TRBD1 as D (5 bases). This CDR3 has 13 amino acids. Between the trimmed V and J ends, which lost 7 bases and 2 bases, there was a span of 11 bases. Germline V gene lookup returns CDR1 SGHDN and CDR2 FVKESK. This CDR3 is CASNGGLNTEAFF. The DNA of the CDR3 is TGTGCCAGCAATGGGGGACTCAACACTGAAGCTTTCTTT.

This chain uses TRBV19 with TRBJ1-5; 8 positions agree with TRBD1. After removal of 1 base from V and 5 bases from J, the junction contained 7 bases not matched to a gene. Per germline, CDR1 LNHDA and CDR2 SQIVND (reference sequence). CDR3 length: 16 residues. The CDR3 DNA sequence: TGTGCCAGTAGTATAGTTAGGACAGGGTTGTATCAGCCCCAGCATTTT. Protein sequence: CASSIVRTGLYQPQHF.

This clone occurred a few times. The chain combines TRBV5-1 with TRBJ2-1; TRBD2 aligns across 8 bases. This CDR3 comprises 14 residues. Germline CDR1 reads SGHRS; CDR2 reads YFSETQ. V was pared by 5 bases and J by 1 base, with 2 bases of the junction left unmatched. CDR3 DNA: TGCGCCAGCAGTAGCGGGACTTCCTACAATGAGCAGTTCTTC. Translating gives CASSSGTSYNEQFF.

Only a few counts were recorded for this clone. The chain recombines TRBV30 with TRBJ1-6; 7 nucleotides agree with TRBD1. The CDR3 consists of 15 residues. Germline V gives CDR1 GTSNPN, CDR2 SVGIG (reference sequence). J gave up 5 bases and V 2 bases, and 6 bases lay outside the gene matches. DNA for the CDR3: TGTGCCTGGAGTCTTTCAGGGGGTAATAATTCACCCCTCCACTTT. This translates into CAWSLSGGNNSPLHF.

The gene calls are TRBV7-9 and TRBJ2-3; 7 positions match TRBD2. The germline gives CDR1 SEHNR, CDR2 FQNEAQ (reference sequence). The junction had 8 bases not matched to a gene; V was cut back by 5 bases and J by 3 bases. CDR3 length equals 15 residues. The DNA of the CDR3 is TGTGCCAGCAGCCCACGGACTAGAAAAACAGATACGCAGTATTTT. Its protein product is CASSPRTRKTDTQYF.

On this clone itself: The same CDR3 is also encoded by other DNA sequences in this sample. This chain connects TRBV5-1 to TRBJ1-1; possibly TRBD1 for D (6 bases). Germline CDR1 SGHRS, CDR2 YFSETQ. The CDR3 totals 14 residues. V was pared by 4 bases and J by 2 bases, with 12 bases between. The CDR3 protein is CASSLTGGNTEAFF. The CDR3 coding sequence is TGCGCCAGCAGCCTGACAGGAGGCAACACTGAAGCTTTCTTT.

There are a few counts of this clone. The chain combines TRBV7-9 with TRBJ2-5, with D perhaps matching TRBD2 (6 bases). Judging by the DNA end, TRBJ2-7 fits better; the J call may be wrong. The CDR3 spans 15 residues. Germline CDR1 reads SEHNR; CDR2 reads FQNEAQ (reference sequence). The DNA of the CDR3 is TGTGCCAGCAGCTTAGTGGGGGACTCCGCCTACGAGCAGTACTTC. Translated: CASSLVGDSAYEQYF.